This T cell receptor (beta chain) stems from a study of T cell changes during pregnancy in multiple sclerosis. Clones were sequenced by immunoSEQ multiplex PCR, and TCRdb holds only the in-frame ones, with some missing. The data hold roughly 80,000 clones, with just over 90% observed a single time. Germline trimming cut 6 bases from V and 0 bases from J; bases unmatched to any gene: 11. This CDR3 contains 18 residues. Germline values: CDR1 LNHDA, CDR2 SQIVND (reference sequence). This clone was seen a single time. The gene calls are TRBV19 and TRBJ2-6, with 7 bases lining up with TRBD2. The sequence was obtained from a female donor with multiple sclerosis, enrolled in a pregnancy study. The material sequenced was peripheral blood, taken before pregnancy. This CDR3 is CASRSGGSFFSGANVLTF. The CDR3 coding sequence is TGTGCCAGTAGATCCGGGGGGTCCTTTTTCTCTGGGGCCAACGTCCTGACTTTC.